These T cell receptor beta chains were read from a single sample in a study of control samples from healthy donors and cancer patients. Clones were read by immunoSEQ multiplex PCR, and TCRdb kept only the in-frame ones, dropping some. The data show 90,000 to 100,000 clones, with around 82% seen just once and about 2% held by the top ten. What was sequenced was blood. The receptors were gathered from a man aged 55-75 years in good health. Both conserved end residues are part of each CDR3. D genes are given only for firm matches. Size tells how often a clone was seen (once, few, many) or the class of an expanded clone, and some rows leave it out.

D gene	CDR3 length	clone size	V gene	J gene	CDR3 DNA	CDR3 protein
.	14	.	TRBV29-1	TRBJ1-1	TGCAGCGGGGCGGGGACGGAATCGAACACTGAAGCTTTCTTT	CSGAGTESNTEAFF
TRBD2	11	.	TRBV19	TRBJ2-2	TGTGCCAGTAGACTAGCGGAGGAGCTGTTTTTT	CASRLAEELFF
.	16	.	TRBV30	TRBJ1-1	TGTGCCTGGACCCCCACCTCACAGATTAGAGGCACTGAAGCTTTCTTT	CAWTPTSQIRGTEAFF
.	12	.	TRBV5-6	TRBJ2-5	TGTGCCAGCAGCCTACAGCAAGAGACCCAGTACTTC	CASSLQQETQYF
.	14	.	TRBV5-1	TRBJ1-4	TGCGCCAGCAGCTTGGACGGAACTAATGAAAAACTGTTTTTT	CASSLDGTNEKLFF
.	13	once	TRBV6-5	TRBJ2-3	TGTGCCACCACTCGGGGGGCGACAGATACGCAGTATTTT	CATTRGATDTQYF
TRBD1	15	few	TRBV5-1	TRBJ2-1	TGCGCCAGCAGCTTTGGACAGGGGGCTCGGAATGAGCAGTTCTTC	CASSFGQGARNEQFF
.	12	.	TRBV29-1	TRBJ2-1	TGCATAGCGGGACAGGGCAACAATGAGCAGTTCTTC	CIAGQGNNEQFF
.	15	.	TRBV5-1	TRBJ2-3	TGCGCCAGCAGCGCGGACAGACCTAGCACAGATACGCAGTATTTT	CASSADRPSTDTQYF
.	15	.	TRBV5-1	TRBJ1-4	TGCGCCAGCAGCTTGGGCGGGACAACTAATGAAAAACTGTTTTTT	CASSLGGTTNEKLFF
.	12	.	TRBV9	TRBJ1-1	TGTGCCAGCAGGGGGTTGAACACTGAAGCTTTCTTT	CASRGLNTEAFF
.	14	.	TRBV18	TRBJ1-1	TGTGCCAGCTCATCCAAAGACCAGGGCACTGAAGCTTTCTTT	CASSSKDQGTEAFF
TRBD2	16	.	TRBV7-9	TRBJ2-2	TGTGCCAGCAGTCTATCCAGCGGGAGGAGTAGGAGGGAGCTGTTTTTT	CASSLSSGRSRRELFF
.	15	.	TRBV6-5	TRBJ1-1	TGTGCCAGCAGTTACTCAGGAACGGTGAACACTGAAGCTTTCTTT	CASSYSGTVNTEAFF
TRBD1	16	few	TRBV3-1/TRBV3-2	TRBJ1-6	TGTGCCAGCAGCCAAGATAGGGGGACAGGAAATTCACCCCTCCACTTT	CASSQDRGTGNSPLHF
.	15	.	TRBV4-2	TRBJ2-3	TGTGCCAGCAGCCAAGATCGGCGTATCACAGATACGCAGTATTTT	CASSQDRRITDTQYF
TRBD1	14	.	TRBV6-4	TRBJ1-1	TGTGCCAGCAGTGACTCGACAGGGCTACAGGTGGCTTTCTTT	CASSDSTGLQVAFF
TRBD1	16	.	TRBV19	TRBJ2-2	TGTGCCAGTAGTACGGGGGACAGGGGGGGCACCGGGGAGCTGTTTTTT	CASSTGDRGGTGELFF
.	11	once	TRBV6-1	TRBJ1-2	TGTGCCAGCAGTGAGATTTATGGCTACACCTTC	CASSEIYGYTF
.	15	.	TRBV30	TRBJ1-6	TGTGCCTGGAGGGTCCCTAACTCCTATAATTCACCCCTCCACTTT	CAWRVPNSYNSPLHF
TRBD2	18	.	TRBV4-1	TRBJ2-5	TGCGCCAGCAGCCAGCCCTTTGAGGTAGCGGGCCTCCAAGAGACCCAGTACTTC	CASSQPFEVAGLQETQYF
.	11	.	TRBV29-1	TRBJ2-7	TGCAGCGTTTTACAGGGTTACGAGCAGTACTTC	CSVLQGYEQYF
.	14	few	TRBV7-9	TRBJ1-1	TGTGCCAGCAGCTTCGACTGGGGGAACACTGAAGCTTTCTTT	CASSFDWGNTEAFF
TRBD1	18	.	TRBV6-6	TRBJ1-6	TGTGCCAGCAGTCCCCGACAGGGAGGTGGTAACAATAATTCACCCCTCCACTTT	CASSPRQGGGNNNSPLHF
.	12	.	TRBV24-1	TRBJ2-7	TGTGCCCGTCAGTACAACGGGAACGAGCAGTACTTC	CARQYNGNEQYF
TRBD2	16	.	TRBV2	TRBJ2-1	TGTGCCAGCAGTGAAACAGGACTAGCGACCATCAATGAGCAGTTCTTC	CASSETGLATINEQFF
TRBD1	13	.	TRBV2	TRBJ1-2	TGTGCCAGCAGTTACGACAGGGGTGACGGCTACACCTTC	CASSYDRGDGYTF
.	16	few	TRBV19	TRBJ2-7	TGTGCCAGTAGTATATCACACGCGGCCAGCTCCTACGAGCAGTACTTC	CASSISHAASSYEQYF
.	11	.	TRBV19	TRBJ2-1	TGTGCCAGTAGTAAAGGGGGTTTTCAGTTCTTC	CASSKGGFQFF
.	13	.	TRBV9	TRBJ2-3	TGTGCCAGCAGCGTAGGAATGACAGATACGCAGTATTTT	CASSVGMTDTQYF
.	13	once	TRBV4-1	TRBJ1-1	TGCGCCAGCACCCCAGAAGCTAACACTGAAGCTTTCTTT	CASTPEANTEAFF
TRBD1	13	.	TRBV6-2/TRBV6-3	TRBJ2-7	TGTGCCAGCAGTGAGACAGGGGCCTACGAGCAGTACTTC	CASSETGAYEQYF
.	14	.	TRBV4-1	TRBJ2-7	TGCGCCAGCAGCCAAGATAGAGGGGTAGGCGAGCAGTACTTC	CASSQDRGVGEQYF
.	16	few	TRBV11-2	TRBJ1-5	TGTGCCAGCAGCTTAGTCGGTGGGAGTAGCAATCAGCCCCAGCATTTT	CASSLVGGSSNQPQHF
TRBD1	14	.	TRBV6-5	TRBJ2-7	TGTGCCACGGGGCTCCGGGACAGGGGTTTAGAGCAGTACTTC	CATGLRDRGLEQYF
TRBD2	13	.	TRBV10-2	TRBJ2-7	TGCGCCAGCTCTAGCGGGTCGCGCTACGAGCAGTACTTC	CASSSGSRYEQYF
TRBD2	14	once	TRBV4-2	TRBJ2-3	TGTGCCAGCAGCCAGCGTGGAGCGGGGAATACGCAGTATTTT	CASSQRGAGNTQYF
.	13	.	TRBV24-1	TRBJ1-1	TGTGCCACCAGTGGTGGAGGCGGCCGAGTAGCTTTCTTT	CATSGGGGRVAFF
.	11	.	TRBV27	TRBJ1-1	TGTGCCAGCGGGGTTTTTTCTGAAGCTTTCTTT	CASGVFSEAFF
.	14	.	TRBV5-5	TRBJ1-1	TGTGCCAGCAGCTTGAGGCAGGGGAACACTGAAGCTTTCTTT	CASSLRQGNTEAFF
.	16	.	TRBV15	TRBJ2-5	TGTGCCACCAGCAGGGGGCGGCGGGGCGAGCTGGAGACCCAGTACTTC	CATSRGRRGELETQYF
TRBD1	9	.	TRBV30	TRBJ2-1	TGTGCCTGTGGACAGGCTCAGTTCTTC	CACGQAQFF
.	15	.	TRBV1	TRBJ2-3	TGCACCAGCAGCCAAGTGCAGCGGGAGGAGGATACGCAGTATTTT	CTSSQVQREEDTQYF
.	11	.	TRBV20-1	TRBJ1-2	TGCAGTGCTAGAGGGCTGGGTGGCTACACCTTC	CSARGLGGYTF
.	15	.	TRBV10-3	TRBJ2-3	TGTGCCATCGCTGTATCCGGGAGAAGCACAGATACGCAGTATTTT	CAIAVSGRSTDTQYF
TRBD1	11	once	TRBV20-1	TRBJ2-7	TGCAGTGCAGACGGACAGGACGAGCAGTACTTC	CSADGQDEQYF
.	12	.	TRBV3-1/TRBV3-2	TRBJ2-5	TGTGCCAGCAGCCCTGCTCAGGCCCCCGAGTACTTC	CASSPAQAPEYF